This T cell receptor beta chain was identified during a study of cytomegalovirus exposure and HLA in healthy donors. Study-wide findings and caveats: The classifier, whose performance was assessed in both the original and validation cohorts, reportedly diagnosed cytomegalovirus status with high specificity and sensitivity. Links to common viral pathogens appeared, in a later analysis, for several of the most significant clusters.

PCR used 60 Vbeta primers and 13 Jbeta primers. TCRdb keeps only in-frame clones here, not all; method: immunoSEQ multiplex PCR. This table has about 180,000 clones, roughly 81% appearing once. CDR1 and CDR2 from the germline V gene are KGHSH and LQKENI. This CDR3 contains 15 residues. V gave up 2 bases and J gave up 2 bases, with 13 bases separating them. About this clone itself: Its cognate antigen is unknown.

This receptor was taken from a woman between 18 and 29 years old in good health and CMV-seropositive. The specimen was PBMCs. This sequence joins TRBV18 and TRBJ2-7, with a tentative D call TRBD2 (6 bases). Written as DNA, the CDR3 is TGTGCCAGCTCACCAGGAGGGGCCGCCACCTACGAGCAGTACTTC. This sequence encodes CASSPGGAATYEQYF. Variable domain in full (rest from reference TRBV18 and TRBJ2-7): NAGVMQNPRHLVRRRGQEARLRCSPMKGHSHVYWYRQLPEEGLKFMVYLQKENIIDESGMPKERFSAEFPKEGPSILRIQQVVRGDSAAYFCASSPGGAATYEQYFGPGTRLTVT.